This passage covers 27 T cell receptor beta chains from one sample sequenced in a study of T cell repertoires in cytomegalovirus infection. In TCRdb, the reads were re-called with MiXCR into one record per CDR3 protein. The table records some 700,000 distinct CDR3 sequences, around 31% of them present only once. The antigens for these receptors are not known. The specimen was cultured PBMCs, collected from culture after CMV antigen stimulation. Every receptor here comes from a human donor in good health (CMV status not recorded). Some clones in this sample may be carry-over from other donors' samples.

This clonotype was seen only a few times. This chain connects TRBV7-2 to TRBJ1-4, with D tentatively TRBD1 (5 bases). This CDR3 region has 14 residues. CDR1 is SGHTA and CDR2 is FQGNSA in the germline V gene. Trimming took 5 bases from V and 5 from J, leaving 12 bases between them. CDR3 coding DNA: TGTGCCAGCAGCCTGGGACCGCTAAATGAAAAACTGTTTTTT. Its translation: CASSLGPLNEKLFF.

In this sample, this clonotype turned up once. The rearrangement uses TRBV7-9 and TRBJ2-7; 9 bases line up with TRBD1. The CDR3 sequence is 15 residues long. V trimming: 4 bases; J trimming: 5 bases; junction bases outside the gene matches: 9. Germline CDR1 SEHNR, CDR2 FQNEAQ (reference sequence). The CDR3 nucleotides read TGTGCCAGCAGCTCCCGCTGGACAGGGGCCCACGAGCAGTACTTC. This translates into CASSSRWTGAHEQYF.

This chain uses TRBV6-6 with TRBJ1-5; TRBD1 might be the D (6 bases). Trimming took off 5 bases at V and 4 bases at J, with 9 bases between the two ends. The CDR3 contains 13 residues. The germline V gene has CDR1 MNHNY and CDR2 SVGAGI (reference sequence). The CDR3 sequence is CASSRGQNQPQHF. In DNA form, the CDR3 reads TGTGCCAGCAGTCGCGGACAGAATCAGCCCCAGCATTTT.

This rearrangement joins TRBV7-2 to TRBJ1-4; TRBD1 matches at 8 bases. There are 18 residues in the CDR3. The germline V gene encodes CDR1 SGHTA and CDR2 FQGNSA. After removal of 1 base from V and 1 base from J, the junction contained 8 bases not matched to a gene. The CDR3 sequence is CASSLGAGGGETNEKLFF. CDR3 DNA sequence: TGTGCCAGCAGCTTAGGGGCAGGGGGCGGGGAAACTAATGAAAAACTGTTTTTT.

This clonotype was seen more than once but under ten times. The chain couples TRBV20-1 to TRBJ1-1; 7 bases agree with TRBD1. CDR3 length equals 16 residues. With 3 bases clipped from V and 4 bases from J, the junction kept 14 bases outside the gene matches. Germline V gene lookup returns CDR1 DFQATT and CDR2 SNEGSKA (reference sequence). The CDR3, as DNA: TGCAGTGCTAGGTCCCCAGGGGGTGGAATTGGCACTGAAGCTTTCTTT. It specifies CSARSPGGGIGTEAFF.

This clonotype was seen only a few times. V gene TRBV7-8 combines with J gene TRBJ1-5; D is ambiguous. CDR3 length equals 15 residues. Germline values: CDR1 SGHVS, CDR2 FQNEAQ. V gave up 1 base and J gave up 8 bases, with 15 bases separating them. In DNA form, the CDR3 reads TGTGCCAGCAGCTTAGTGGGGTCCGGGGTAGAGCCCCAGCATTTT. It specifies CASSLVGSGVEPQHF.

The CDR3 DNA follows: TGTGCCAGCAGCGGGCAGGGGGGGGACGAGCAGTACTTC. It is translated as CASSGQGGDEQYF. The chain links TRBV7-2 to TRBJ2-7, with D perhaps matching TRBD1 or TRBD2 (7 bases each). The length of the CDR3 is 13 residues. Germline CDR1 reads SGHTA; CDR2 reads FQGNSA. V dropped 5 bases and J dropped 5 bases, with 13 bases sitting between them.

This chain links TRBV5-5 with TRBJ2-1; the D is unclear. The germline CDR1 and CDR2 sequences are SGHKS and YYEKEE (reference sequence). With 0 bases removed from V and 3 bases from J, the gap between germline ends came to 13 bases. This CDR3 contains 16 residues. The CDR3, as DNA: TGTGCCAGCAGCTTGGCCGCTCGCCAGAACTACAATGAGCAGTTCTTC. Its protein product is CASSLAARQNYNEQFF.

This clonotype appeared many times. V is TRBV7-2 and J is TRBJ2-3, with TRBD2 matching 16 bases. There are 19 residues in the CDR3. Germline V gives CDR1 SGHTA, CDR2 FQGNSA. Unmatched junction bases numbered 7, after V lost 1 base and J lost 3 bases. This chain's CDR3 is CASSLGGLAGGPWTDTQYF. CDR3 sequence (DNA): TGTGCCAGCAGCTTAGGGGGACTAGCGGGAGGGCCCTGGACAGATACGCAGTATTTT.

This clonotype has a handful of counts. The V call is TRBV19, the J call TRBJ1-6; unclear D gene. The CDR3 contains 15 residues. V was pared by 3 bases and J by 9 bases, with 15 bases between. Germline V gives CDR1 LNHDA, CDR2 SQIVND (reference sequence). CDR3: CASSITSDGPSPLHF. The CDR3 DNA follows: TGTGCCAGTAGTATTACTTCCGATGGGCCTTCACCCCTCCACTTT.

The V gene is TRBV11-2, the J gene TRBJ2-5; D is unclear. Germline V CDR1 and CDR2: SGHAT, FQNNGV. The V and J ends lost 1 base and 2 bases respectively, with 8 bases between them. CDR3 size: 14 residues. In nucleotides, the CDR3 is TGTGCCAGCAGCTTAGGAATGGGTCAAGAGACCCAGTACTTC. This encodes CASSLGMGQETQYF. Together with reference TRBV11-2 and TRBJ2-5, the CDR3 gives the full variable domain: EAGVAQSPRYKIIEKRQSVAFWCNPISGHATLYWYQQILGQGPKLLIQFQNNGVVDDSQLPKDRFSAERLKGVDSTLKIQPAKLEDSAVYLCASSLGMGQETQYFGPGTRLLVL.

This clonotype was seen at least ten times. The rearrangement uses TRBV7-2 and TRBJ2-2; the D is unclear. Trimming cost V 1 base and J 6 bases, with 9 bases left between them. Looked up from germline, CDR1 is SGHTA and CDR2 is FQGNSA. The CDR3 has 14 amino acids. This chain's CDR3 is CASSLVVLSGELFF. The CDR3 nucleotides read TGTGCCAGCAGCTTAGTAGTTTTGTCCGGGGAGCTGTTTTTT.

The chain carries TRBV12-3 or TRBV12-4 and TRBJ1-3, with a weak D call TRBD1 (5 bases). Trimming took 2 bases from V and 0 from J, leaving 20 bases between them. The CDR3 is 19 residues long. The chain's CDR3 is CASSLWSGRGASSGNTIYF. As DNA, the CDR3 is TGTGCCAGCAGTTTATGGTCAGGGAGAGGGGCCTCCTCTGGAAACACCATATATTTT.

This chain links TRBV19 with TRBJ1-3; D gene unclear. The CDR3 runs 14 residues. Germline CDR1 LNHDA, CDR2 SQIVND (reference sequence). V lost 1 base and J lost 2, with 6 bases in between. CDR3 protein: CASSIGSAGNTIYF. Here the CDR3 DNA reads TGTGCCAGTAGTATAGGAAGTGCTGGAAACACCATATATTTT.

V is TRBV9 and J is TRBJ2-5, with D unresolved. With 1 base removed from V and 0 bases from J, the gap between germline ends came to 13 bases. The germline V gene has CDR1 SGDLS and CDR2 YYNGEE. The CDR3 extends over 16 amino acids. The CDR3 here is CASSVSQDPYQETQYF. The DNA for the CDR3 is TGTGCCAGCAGCGTAAGCCAGGACCCCTACCAAGAGACCCAGTACTTC.

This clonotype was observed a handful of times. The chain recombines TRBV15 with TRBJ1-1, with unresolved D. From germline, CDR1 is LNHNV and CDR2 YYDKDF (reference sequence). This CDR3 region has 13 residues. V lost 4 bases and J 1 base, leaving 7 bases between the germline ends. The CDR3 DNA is TGTGCCACCAGCACAGGATCGAACACTGAAGCTTTCTTT. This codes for CATSTGSNTEAFF.

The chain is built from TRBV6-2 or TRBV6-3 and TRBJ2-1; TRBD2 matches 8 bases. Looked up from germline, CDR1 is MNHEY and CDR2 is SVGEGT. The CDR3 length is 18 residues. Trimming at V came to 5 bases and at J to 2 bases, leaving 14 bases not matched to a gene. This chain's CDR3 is CASSHRESGSWPYNEQFF. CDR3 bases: TGTGCCAGCAGTCACCGGGAGAGCGGGAGCTGGCCCTACAATGAGCAGTTCTTC.

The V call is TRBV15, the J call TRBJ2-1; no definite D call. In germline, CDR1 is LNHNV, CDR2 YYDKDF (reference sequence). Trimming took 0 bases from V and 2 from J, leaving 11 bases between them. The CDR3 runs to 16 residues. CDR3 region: CATSRDVRPPYNEQFF. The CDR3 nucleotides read TGTGCCACCAGCAGAGACGTTCGACCCCCCTACAATGAGCAGTTCTTC.

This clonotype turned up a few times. As DNA, the CDR3 is TGTGCCAGCAGCTTAAGGATGTTCGCAGGTGAGCAGTTCTTC. This translates into CASSLRMFAGEQFF. The chain joins TRBV11-2 to TRBJ2-1; D remains unclear. The V and J ends lost 2 bases and 9 bases respectively, with 14 bases between them. CDR1 and CDR2 from the germline V gene are SGHAT and FQNNGV. The CDR3 has 14 amino acids.

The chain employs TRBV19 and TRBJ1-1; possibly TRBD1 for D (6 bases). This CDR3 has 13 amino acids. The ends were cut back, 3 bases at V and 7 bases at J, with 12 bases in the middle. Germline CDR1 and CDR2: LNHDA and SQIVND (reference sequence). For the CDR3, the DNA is TGTGCCAGTAGTATCAGCATGGACAGTGAAGCTTTCTTT. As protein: CASSISMDSEAFF.

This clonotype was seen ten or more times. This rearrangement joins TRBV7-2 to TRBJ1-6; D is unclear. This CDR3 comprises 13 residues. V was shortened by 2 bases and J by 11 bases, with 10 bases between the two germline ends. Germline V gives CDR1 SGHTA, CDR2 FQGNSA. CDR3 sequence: CASSLRNPPPLHF. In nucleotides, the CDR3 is TGTGCCAGCAGCTTACGGAACCCTCCACCCCTCCACTTT.

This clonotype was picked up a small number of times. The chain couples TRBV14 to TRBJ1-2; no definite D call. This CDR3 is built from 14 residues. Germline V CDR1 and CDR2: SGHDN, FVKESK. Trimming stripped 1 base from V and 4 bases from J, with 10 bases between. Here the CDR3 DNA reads TGTGCCAGCAGCCAAGGAATCAGGACCTATGGCTACACCTTC. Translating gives CASSQGIRTYGYTF.

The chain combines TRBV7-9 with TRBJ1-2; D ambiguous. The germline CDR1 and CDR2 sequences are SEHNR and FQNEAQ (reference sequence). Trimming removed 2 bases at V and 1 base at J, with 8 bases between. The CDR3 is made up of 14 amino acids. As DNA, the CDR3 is TGTGCCAGCAGCTTACCCGACCTTAACTATGGCTACACCTTC. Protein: CASSLPDLNYGYTF.

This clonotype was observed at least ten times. The CDR3 DNA follows: TGTGCCAGCAGAATGCGTGGGGACCTTTACGAGCAGTACTTC. This translates into CASRMRGDLYEQYF. The V gene is TRBV7-2, the J gene TRBJ2-7; TRBD1 or TRBD2 may be the D gene (5 bases each). The CDR3 runs 14 residues. The germline gives CDR1 SGHTA, CDR2 FQGNSA. The ends were cut back, 6 bases at V and 4 bases at J, with 16 bases in the middle. Based on the CDR3 plus reference TRBV7-2 and TRBJ2-7, the full variable domain is GAGVSQSPSNKVTEKGKDVELRCDPISGHTALYWYRQSLGQGLEFLIYFQGNSAPDKSGLPSDRFSAERTGGSVSTLTIQRTQQEDSAVYLCASRMRGDLYEQYFGPGTRLTVT.

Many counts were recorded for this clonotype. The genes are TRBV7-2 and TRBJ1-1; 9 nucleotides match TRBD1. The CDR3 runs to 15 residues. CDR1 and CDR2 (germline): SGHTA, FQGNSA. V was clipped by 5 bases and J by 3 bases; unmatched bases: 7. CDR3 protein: CASSRDRVQDTEAFF. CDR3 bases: TGTGCCAGCAGCCGGGACAGGGTTCAGGACACTGAAGCTTTCTTT.

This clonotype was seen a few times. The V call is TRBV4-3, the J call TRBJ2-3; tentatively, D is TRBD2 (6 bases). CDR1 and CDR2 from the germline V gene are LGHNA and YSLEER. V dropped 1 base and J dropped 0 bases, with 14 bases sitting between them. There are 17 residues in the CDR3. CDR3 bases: TGCGCCAGCAGCCAAGCTTCTGCGGGGTTCAGCACAGATACGCAGTATTTT. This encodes CASSQASAGFSTDTQYF.

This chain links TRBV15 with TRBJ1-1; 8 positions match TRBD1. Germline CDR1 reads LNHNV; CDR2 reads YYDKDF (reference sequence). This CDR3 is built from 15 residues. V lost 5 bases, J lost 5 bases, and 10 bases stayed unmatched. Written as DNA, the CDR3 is TGTGCCACCAGCGACCCGGGGACAGGTGCAACTGAAGCTTTCTTT. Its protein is CATSDPGTGATEAFF.